This passage covers 14 T cell receptor beta chains from one sample sequenced in a study of coeliac disease. Clones were sequenced by immunoSEQ multiplex PCR, and TCRdb holds only the in-frame ones, with some missing. Of roughly 8,000 clones in the sample, less than 75% were seen once. The sequencing input was intraepithelial lymphocytes from the gut. These TCRs come from a woman between 55 and 75 years old with celiac disease.

This chain links TRBV30 with TRBJ2-7, with TRBD1 matching over 9 bases. CDR1 is GTSNPN and CDR2 is SVGIG in the germline V gene (reference sequence). With V trimmed by 3 bases and J by 4 bases, 10 bases remained unmatched. The CDR3 spans 15 residues. The CDR3 coding sequence is TGTGCCTGGAGGGAACGGACAGGGGCACGTTACGAGCAGTACTTC. It translates to CAWRERTGARYEQYF.

Notes on this clone: Other DNA sequences from this sample encode an identical CDR3 as well. The V gene is TRBV15, the J gene TRBJ2-7, with a possible D match to TRBD1 (6 bases). Germline lookup yields CDR1 LNHNV and CDR2 YYDKDF (reference sequence). V lost 8 bases, J lost 6 bases, and 20 bases lay in between. The CDR3 length is 14 residues. The CDR3 reads CATSPGQGFGEQYF. The CDR3 DNA reads TGTGCCACCTCCCCGGGGCAGGGGTTCGGCGAGCAGTACTTC.

CDR3 region: CASSETGSHNEQFF. In DNA form, the CDR3 reads TGTGCCAGCAGCGAGACAGGGAGCCACAATGAGCAGTTCTTC. The chain combines TRBV9 with TRBJ2-1, with 7 bases matching TRBD1. Germline CDR1 SGDLS, CDR2 YYNGEE. The CDR3 sequence is 14 residues long. The junction had 5 bases not matched to a gene; V was cut back by 3 bases and J by 5 bases.

This clone was seen only once. The chain employs TRBV11-1 and TRBJ2-7, with a possible D match to TRBD1 (5 bases). This CDR3 comprises 12 residues. Germline V gene data show CDR1 as SGHAT and CDR2 as FQDESV (reference sequence). Trimming pared 5 bases from V and 6 bases from J, leaving 11 bases between. The CDR3 nucleotides are TGTGCCAGCAGCCCTCAGGGCTCCGAGCAGTACTTC. It yields the protein CASSPQGSEQYF.

The gene calls are TRBV5-1 and TRBJ2-3; TRBD2 agrees at 7 bases. Trimming at V came to 1 base and at J to 4 bases, leaving 6 bases not matched to a gene. Germline values: CDR1 SGHRS, CDR2 YFSETQ. CDR3 size: 15 residues. The CDR3 here is CASSLLAGDADTQYF. CDR3 sequence (DNA): TGCGCCAGCAGCTTGCTCGCGGGAGACGCAGATACGCAGTATTTT.

This clone was counted only a few times. The chain employs TRBV2 and TRBJ1-5, with D possibly matching TRBD1 (5 bases). Germline assignment: CDR1 SNHLY and CDR2 FYNNEI. Trimming left V 3 bases short and J 5 bases short, with 11 bases between. The CDR3 is 14 amino acids. CDR3 sequence reads: CASSEQTDDQPQHF. CDR3 DNA sequence: TGTGCCAGCAGTGAGCAGACAGACGATCAGCCCCAGCATTTT.

A few counts support this clone. The chain has TRBV7-3 and TRBJ2-1; 7 bases fit TRBD2. This CDR3 is built from 15 residues. Germline-derived CDR1 and CDR2 are SGHTA and FQGTGA. V lost 3 bases and J lost 7; bases outside the gene matches: 9. In nucleotides, the CDR3 is TGTGCCAGCAGCTTTCTAGCGGCAAGTGGTAATGAGCAGTTCTTC. Residues: CASSFLAASGNEQFF.

DNA for the CDR3: TGTGCCAGCAGCTGGGGGGACAGCTATGGCTACACCTTC. Translated: CASSWGDSYGYTF. V is TRBV5-5 and J is TRBJ1-2; 7 bases map to TRBD1. In germline, CDR1 is SGHKS, CDR2 YYEKEE (reference sequence). This CDR3 has 13 amino acids. The ends lost 3 bases at V and 4 bases at J; junction bases unmatched: 3.

This chain uses TRBV29-1 with TRBJ2-7; weak D call: TRBD2 (6 bases). Germline CDR1 is SQVTM and CDR2 is ANQGSEA. Trimming stripped 6 bases from V and 2 bases from J, with 14 bases between. The CDR3 runs 13 residues. This chain's CDR3 is CSVISGIPYEQYF. The CDR3 DNA follows: TGCAGCGTGATTAGCGGAATACCCTACGAGCAGTACTTC.

The chain combines TRBV28 with TRBJ2-5; 13 positions match TRBD2. This CDR3 spans 16 amino acids. V was clipped by 8 bases and J by 5 bases; unmatched bases: 11. Germline CDR1 MDHEN, CDR2 SYDVKM. CDR3 nucleotide sequence: TGTGCCAGCCGCAGGGGACTAGCGGGAAGGATGGAGACCCAGTACTTC. It encodes CASRRGLAGRMETQYF. The variable domain in full, completed from reference TRBV28 and TRBJ2-5, reads DVKVTQSSRYLVKRTGEKVFLECVQDMDHENMFWYRQDPGLGLRLIYFSYDVKMKEKGDIPEGYSVSREKKERFSLILESASTNQTSMYLCASRRGLAGRMETQYFGPGTRLLVL.

This chain links TRBV28 with TRBJ2-1, with 8 bases fitting TRBD2. This CDR3 is built from 18 residues. Germline V gene sequence: CDR1 MDHEN, CDR2 SYDVKM. Trimming cost V 3 bases and J 6 bases; bases outside gene matches: 16. The CDR3 region is CASSLPTSGNYQTNEQFF. CDR3 nucleotides: TGTGCCAGCAGTTTGCCTACTAGCGGCAATTACCAGACCAATGAGCAGTTCTTC.

The genes are TRBV10-3 and TRBJ2-7, with 9 positions matching TRBD2. CDR3 length equals 15 residues. V dropped 4 bases and J dropped 2; count of bases not matched to a gene: 6. Germline assignment: CDR1 ENHRY and CDR2 SYGVKD. CDR3 protein: CAISGPGLATYEQYF. The CDR3 DNA is TGTGCCATCAGTGGTCCGGGACTAGCTACCTACGAGCAGTACTTC.

The V call is TRBV5-8, the J call TRBJ1-5; D is ambiguous. The CDR3 runs to 14 residues. The V gene lost 2 bases and the J gene lost 6 bases, with 12 bases spanning the gap. CDR1 and CDR2 (germline): SGHTS, YDEGEE. CDR3 nucleotide sequence: TGTGCCAGCAGCTTCAGGTGGCTCAGTCAGCCCCAGCATTTT. It encodes CASSFRWLSQPQHF.

The chain carries TRBV19 and TRBJ2-6, with 7 bases identical to TRBD1. Germline assignment: CDR1 LNHDA and CDR2 SQIVND (reference sequence). The CDR3 loop spans 12 amino acids. V lost 8 bases, J lost 8 bases, and 3 bases stayed unmatched. The CDR3 bases are TGTGCCAGTTCGACAGGGTCCAACGTCCTGACTTTC. It specifies CASSTGSNVLTF.